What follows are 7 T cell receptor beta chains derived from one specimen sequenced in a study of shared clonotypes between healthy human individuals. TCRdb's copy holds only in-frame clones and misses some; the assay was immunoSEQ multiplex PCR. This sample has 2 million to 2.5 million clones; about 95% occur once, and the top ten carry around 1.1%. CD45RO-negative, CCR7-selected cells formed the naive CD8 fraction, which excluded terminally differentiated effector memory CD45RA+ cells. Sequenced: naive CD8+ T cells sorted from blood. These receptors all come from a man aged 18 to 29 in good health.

CDR3 protein: CASSQKSIGYEQYF. The CDR3 DNA follows: TGCGCCAGCAGCCAAAAGAGTATCGGCTACGAGCAGTACTTC. The chain has TRBV4-1 and TRBJ2-7; no clear D gene. The ends were cut back, 2 bases at V and 3 bases at J, with 11 bases in the middle. Germline V gene lookup returns CDR1 MGHRA and CDR2 YSYEKL. The CDR3 is 14 amino acids.

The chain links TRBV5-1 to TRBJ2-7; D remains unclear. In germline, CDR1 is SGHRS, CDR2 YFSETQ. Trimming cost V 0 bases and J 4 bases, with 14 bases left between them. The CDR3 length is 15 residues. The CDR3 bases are TGCGCCAGCAGCTTGGCTGGACCCCCCTCATACGAGCAGTACTTC. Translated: CASSLAGPPSYEQYF.

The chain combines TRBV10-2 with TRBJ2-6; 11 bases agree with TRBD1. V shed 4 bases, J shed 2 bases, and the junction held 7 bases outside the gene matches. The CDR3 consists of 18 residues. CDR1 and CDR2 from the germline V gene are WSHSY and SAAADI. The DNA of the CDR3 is TGCGCCAGCAGTGGGCCCCGGGACAGGGGGGCTGGGGCCAACGTCCTGACTTTC. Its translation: CASSGPRDRGAGANVLTF.

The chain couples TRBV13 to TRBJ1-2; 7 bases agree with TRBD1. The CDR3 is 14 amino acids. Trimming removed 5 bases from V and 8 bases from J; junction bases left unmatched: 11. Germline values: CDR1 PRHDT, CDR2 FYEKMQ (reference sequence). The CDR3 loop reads CASSPGTAPGGYTF. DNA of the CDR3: TGTGCCAGCAGCCCCGGGACAGCTCCCGGAGGCTACACCTTC.

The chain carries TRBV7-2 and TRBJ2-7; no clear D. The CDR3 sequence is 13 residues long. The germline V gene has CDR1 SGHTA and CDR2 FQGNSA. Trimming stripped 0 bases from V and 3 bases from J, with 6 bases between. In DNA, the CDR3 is TGTGCCAGCAGCTTAGCTCCAGACTACGAGCAGTACTTC. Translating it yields CASSLAPDYEQYF.

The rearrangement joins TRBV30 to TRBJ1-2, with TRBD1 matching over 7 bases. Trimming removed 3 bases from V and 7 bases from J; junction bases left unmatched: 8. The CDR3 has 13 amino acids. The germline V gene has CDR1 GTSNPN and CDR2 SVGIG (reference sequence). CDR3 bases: TGTGCCTGGAGCGTAGGGGGCGCCTCTGGCTACACCTTC. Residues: CAWSVGGASGYTF.

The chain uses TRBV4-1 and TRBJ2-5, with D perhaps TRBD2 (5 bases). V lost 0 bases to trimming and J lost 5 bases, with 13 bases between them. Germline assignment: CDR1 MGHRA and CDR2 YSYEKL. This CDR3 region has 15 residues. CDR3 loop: CASSQEGDFGETQYF. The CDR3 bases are TGCGCCAGCAGCCAAGAGGGAGATTTTGGGGAGACCCAGTACTTC.